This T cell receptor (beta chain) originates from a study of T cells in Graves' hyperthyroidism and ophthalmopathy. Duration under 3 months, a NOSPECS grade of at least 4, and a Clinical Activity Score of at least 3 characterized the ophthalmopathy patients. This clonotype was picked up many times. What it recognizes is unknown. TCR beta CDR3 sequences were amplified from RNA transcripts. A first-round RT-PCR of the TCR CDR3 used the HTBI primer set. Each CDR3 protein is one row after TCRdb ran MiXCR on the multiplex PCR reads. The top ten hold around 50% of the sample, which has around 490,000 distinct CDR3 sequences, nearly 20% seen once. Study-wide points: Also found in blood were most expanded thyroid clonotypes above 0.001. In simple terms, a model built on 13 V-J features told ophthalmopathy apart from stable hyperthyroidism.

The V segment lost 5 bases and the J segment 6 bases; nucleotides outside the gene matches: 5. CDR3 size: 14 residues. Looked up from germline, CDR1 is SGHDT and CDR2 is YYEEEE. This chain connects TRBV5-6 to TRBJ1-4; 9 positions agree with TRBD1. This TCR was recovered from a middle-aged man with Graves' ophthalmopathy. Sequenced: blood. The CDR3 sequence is CASSNRQGDEKLFF. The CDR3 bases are TGTGCCAGCAGTAATAGACAGGGGGATGAAAAACTGTTTTTT.